This TCR beta chain stems from a study of T cells in Graves' hyperthyroidism and ophthalmopathy. Study-level findings and limits: In validation, the model predicted ophthalmopathy. These predictions came a median about 6.5 months before onset.

In its sample, this clonotype was seen many times. Antigen unknown. This CDR3 spans 15 amino acids. V trimming: 7 bases; J trimming: 3 bases; junction bases outside the gene matches: 11. CDR1 is SNHLY, CDR2 FYNNEI, per germline. TCR beta CDR3 sequences were amplified from RNA transcripts. Carried out on the TCR CDR3, a first-round RT-PCR used the HTBI primer set. From the multiplex PCR reads, TCRdb called clonotypes with MiXCR, one entry per CDR3 protein. The sample records hundreds of thousands of distinct CDR3 sequences, around 16% being singletons. The authors deemed Graves' hyperthyroidism stable absent ophthalmopathy progression within 18 months. Each patient was aged 18 to 65 and had newly diagnosed hyperthyroidism of under 2 months' duration. Uncontrolled infection, other autoimmune disease, pregnancy or lactation barred patients from enrollment.

Sequenced: blood. V and J are TRBV2 and TRBJ1-2, with TRBD1 matching 7 bases. This receptor was taken from a woman under 40 with Graves' hyperthyroidism. The CDR3 bases are TGTGCCAGCATTGGGGGGGGCAGGGGGGACTATGGCTACACCTTC. Protein: CASIGGGRGDYGYTF.